This paragraph covers one T cell receptor (beta chain) sequence. Its antigen is unknown. Per-base qualities were not stored, and no clone one base away is much larger. TCR CDR3 regions were amplified from genomic DNA by multiplex PCR using the deep immunoSEQ assay. Genomic DNA extracted from each cell subset was distributed evenly over all wells of several immunoSEQ 96-well plates, and each plate served as one replicate. For sorted subsets, about 210 ng of genomic DNA, equivalent to around 31,000 T cell genomes, went into each replicate PCR. The purified libraries were quantified using a Qubit 3.0 fluorometer, sized with a Bioanalyzer 2100, and then quantified again using the KAPA Library Quantification kit. A separate single-read 150-cycle Illumina NextSeq 550 flow cell was used to sequence each immunoSEQ 96-well plate. The original methods were these. The immunoSEQ output contained only junctional sequences without quality scores, so filtering could not match that applied to full-length reads. To assign V/J genes and CDR3, sequences were annotated against IMGT germline references using PyIR, a Python wrapper for IgBLAST v1.9. Reads were removed for weak V/J assignments (E-value above 1e-6), missing CDR3, stop codons, out-of-frame junctions, or ambiguous translated residues. A V3J clonotype was defined by an identical inferred V gene, J gene, and CDR3 amino acid sequence. Percentage overlap between repertoires was calculated by dividing the number of shared unique clonotypes by the size of the smaller repertoire. Richness of each repertoire was evaluated using RTK rarefaction, the Chao1 estimator, and Recon v2.1 estimates of unobserved clonotypes. Generation probabilities were computed with OLGA for all TCRbeta clonotypes obtained by the gDNA method from several donors. TCRdb's version of the immuneACCESS table is confined to in-frame rearrangements and falls short of the full clone set. An unresolved V gene accounts for under half of the shortfall where checked; the remainder is of unknown origin. That table is the source of V, J and clone size, and D and trimming were worked out from the DNA. The sample profile shows hundreds of thousands of clones; about 95% of them were found once. The ten largest clones take up approximately 0.1% of the sample.

CD8 naive samples consisted of CD45RO-negative cells that were positively selected for CCR7, yielding a CD45RA+CCR7+ population without TemRA cells. Donors were healthy HIV-negative adults with no recently reported acute infections or vaccinations. Every donor was a Caucasian adult living in Nashville, Tennessee, USA. Blood was collected by leukapheresis, and PBMCs were isolated by Ficoll-Histopaque density gradient centrifugation and then cryopreserved in liquid nitrogen vapor phase. Purity and quantity of every magnetically sorted T cell population were checked by analytical flow cytometry. Genomic DNA was isolated from each sorted fraction and quantified by UV absorbance on a Nanodrop 2000c. The source of the sample is a study of shared clonotypes between healthy human individuals (dated by TCRdb to about 2020). Study-level background: The cohort included three men and a couple of women between 18 and 49 years of age. For each donor, CD4 naive and CD4 memory were each given three plates, CD8 naive was given two plates, and CD8 memory was given one plate. Libraries were prepared and TCR repertoires were sequenced by different laboratories using diverse techniques, in order to increase sequencing depth and limit assay-specific biases. Blood TCR repertoires of roughly five healthy adults were deeply sequenced to estimate repertoire size and the extent of clonotype sharing between individuals. Per donor, leukapheresis produced somewhere between about 0.9 and 9 billion PBMCs.

V gives up 1 base and J gives up 0 bases, and the segment between their germline ends measures 4 bases. In the germline V gene, CDR1 corresponds to MDHEN and CDR2 to SYDVKM. The CDR3 goes from the cysteine to the phenylalanine over 13 residues. CDR3 DNA is the only sequence kept; it has 39 bases, read in frame from the first base. Study-level results and caveats: Because the study included only a small number of donors, the genetic and exposure-history diversity represented was limited. Sampling was restricted to blood, and TCR repertoires in tissues likely differ from the TCR repertoires found in blood. Compared with non-shared clonotypes, clonotypes shared by all four sorted-subset donors had higher generation probabilities. Rarefaction of sorted-subset datasets indicated incomplete sequencing despite the large sequencing depth. Larger estimated clonotype richness was generally found for naive subsets than for memory subsets. Across a few donors, around 5.4% of naive CD4, more than 3% of naive CD8, roughly 2.2% of memory CD4, and around 0.4% of memory CD8 clonotypes were shared. Pairwise subsampling led to the expectation that sequencing depth would affect the degree of clonotype sharing among donors.

The sample was naive CD8+ T cells sorted from blood. The sample's cell subset or site label is to be understood as: CD45RA+CCR7+. In this chain, TRBV28 is recombined with TRBJ2-7; too little of a D gene remains to name it. This receptor was obtained from a woman aged 25 to 39 in good health. Here is the DNA: TGTGCCAGCAGTTTATTTCCCTCCTACGAGCAGTACTTC. This gives the protein CASSLFPSYEQYF.